This note documents a single T cell receptor beta chain sequence. The data originate from a study of blood T cell repertoires in COVID-19. Turning to the study itself: The United States, Italy and Spain were the sources of the acute and convalescent COVID-19 samples. Sample material is recorded as cDNA or gDNA derived from T cells, B-cell-depleted T cells, or PBMCs.

Using immunoSEQ multiplex PCR, the repertoire was profiled, and TCRdb retains in-frame clones only, with some absent. The sample has around 200,000 clones, nearly 90% seen once. Germline-derived CDR1 and CDR2 are SGHTA and FQGNSA. The CDR3 has 16 residues. Unmatched junction bases numbered 5, after V lost 1 base and J lost 4 bases. The source is a man between 50 and 59 years old with acute or convalescent COVID-19. The genes are TRBV7-2 and TRBJ2-7; 12 positions match TRBD1. Input material: peripheral blood. The CDR3 region is CASSLGGTGGGYEQYF. The DNA for the CDR3 is TGTGCCAGCAGCTTAGGCGGGACAGGGGGCGGGTACGAGCAGTACTTC.